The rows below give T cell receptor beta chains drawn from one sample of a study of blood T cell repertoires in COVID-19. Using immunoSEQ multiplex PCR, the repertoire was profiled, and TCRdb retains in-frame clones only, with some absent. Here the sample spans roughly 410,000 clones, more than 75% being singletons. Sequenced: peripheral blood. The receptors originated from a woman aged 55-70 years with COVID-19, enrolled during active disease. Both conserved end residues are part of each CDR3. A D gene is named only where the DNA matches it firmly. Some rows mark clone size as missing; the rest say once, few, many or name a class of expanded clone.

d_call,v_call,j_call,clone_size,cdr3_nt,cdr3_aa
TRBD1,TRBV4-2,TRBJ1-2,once,TGTGCCAGCAGCCAAGAGGCGGGACAGGGGGATGGCTACACCTTC,CASSQEAGQGDGYTF
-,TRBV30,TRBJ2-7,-,TGTGCCTGGAGCTTCCAAGGAGTTTTGCAGGGGAAGCAGTACTTC,CAWSFQGVLQGKQYF
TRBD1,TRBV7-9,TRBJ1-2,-,TGTGCCAGCAGCCCCACAGGGGGTCACTATGGCTACACCTTC,CASSPTGGHYGYTF
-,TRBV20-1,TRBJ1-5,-,TGCAGTGCTAGTAATCCTAGGACGGGATCGACTCCCCGTCTTAGCAATCAGCCCCAGCATTTT,CSASNPRTGSTPRLSNQPQHF
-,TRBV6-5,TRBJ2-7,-,TGTGCCATAGTTCGACTCCGTTCGGGCGAGCAGTACTTC,CAIVRLRSGEQYF
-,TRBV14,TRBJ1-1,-,TGTGCCAGCAGCCACGTGACAGGACCTTTCACTGAAGCTTTCTTT,CASSHVTGPFTEAFF
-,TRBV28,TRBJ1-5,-,TGTGCCAGCAGCTTGCTACAGAGCAATCAGCCCCAGCATTTT,CASSLLQSNQPQHF
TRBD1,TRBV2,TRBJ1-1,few,TGTGCCAGAGCCGGGACAGCCCACATTGAAGCTTTCTTT,CARAGTAHIEAFF
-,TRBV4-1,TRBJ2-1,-,TGCGCCAGCAGCCAGGGTTCCGGGGGGCCTTACAATGAGCAGTTCTTC,CASSQGSGGPYNEQFF
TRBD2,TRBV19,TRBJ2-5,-,TGTGCCAGTAGTAGCGGGCGGGGGGGATCCTCAGAGACCCAGTACTTC,CASSSGRGGSSETQYF
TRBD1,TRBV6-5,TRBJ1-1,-,TGTGCCACCCGGGGGACAGGGAGCCAGGAAGCTTTCTTT,CATRGTGSQEAFF
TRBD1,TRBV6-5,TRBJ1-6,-,TGTGCCAGCAGTTACAACAGGGGGATCTCACCCCTCCACTTT,CASSYNRGISPLHF
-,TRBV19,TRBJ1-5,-,TGTGCCAGTAGTCTTGCTATGAAACAGCCCCAGCATTTT,CASSLAMKQPQHF
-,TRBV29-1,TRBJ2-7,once,TGCAGCGTTCACAGTGGACAGTCCTACGAGCAGTACTTC,CSVHSGQSYEQYF
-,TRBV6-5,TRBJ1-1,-,TGTGCCAGCACCCAAGGGGGGGGCACTGAAGCTTTCTTT,CASTQGGGTEAFF
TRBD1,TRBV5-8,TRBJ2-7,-,TGTGCCAGCAGTCCGGACAGGGGGCGCGAGAACCAGTACGAGCAGTACTTC,CASSPDRGRENQYEQYF
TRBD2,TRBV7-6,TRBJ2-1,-,TGTGCCAGCAGCTTATACTCCCTAGCGGGGGGGGTCTATGAGCAGTTCTTC,CASSLYSLAGGVYEQFF
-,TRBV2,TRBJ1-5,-,TGTGCCAGCAGTGAAAGGCCAGGGGTCAATCAGCCCCAGCATTTT,CASSERPGVNQPQHF
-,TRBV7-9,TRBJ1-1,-,TGTGCCAGCAGCCCCTGGACAACCCGAACGGGCACTGAAGCTTTCTTT,CASSPWTTRTGTEAFF
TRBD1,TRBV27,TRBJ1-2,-,TGTGCCAGCAGTCCCTGGACAGGGGGTAACTATGGCTACACCTTC,CASSPWTGGNYGYTF
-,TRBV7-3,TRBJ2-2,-,TGTGCCAGCAGCTTAACGCCAGGGACCGGGGAGCTGTTTTTT,CASSLTPGTGELFF
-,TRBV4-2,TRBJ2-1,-,TGTGCCAGCAGCCAAGATTCGCAGGCGACCTACAATGAGCAGTTCTTC,CASSQDSQATYNEQFF
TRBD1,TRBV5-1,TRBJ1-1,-,TGCGCCAGCAGCTGGATGGCGGGACAGGGAGGGGAAGCTTTCTTT,CASSWMAGQGGEAFF
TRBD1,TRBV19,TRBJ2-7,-,TGTGCCAGTAGTCGGGGACAGTTATACGAGCAGTACTTC,CASSRGQLYEQYF
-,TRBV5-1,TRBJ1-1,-,TGCGCCAGCAGGAACGGGGTGGTGGCTTTCTTT,CASRNGVVAFF
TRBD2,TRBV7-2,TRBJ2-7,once,TGTGCCAGCAGCTTAGTGGGGACTAGCGGGGTCCACGAGCAGTACTTC,CASSLVGTSGVHEQYF
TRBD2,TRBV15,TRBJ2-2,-,TGTGCCACCAGCAGACGGAAGGGACTAGAGTCCGGGGAGCTGTTTTTT,CATSRRKGLESGELFF
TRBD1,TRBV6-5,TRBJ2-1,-,TGTGCCAGCAGCCGACAGGGGTTGACTGAGCAGTTCTTC,CASSRQGLTEQFF
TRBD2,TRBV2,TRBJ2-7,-,TGTGCCAGCGGGTTGACTAGCGGGGGAGAGCAGTACTTC,CASGLTSGGEQYF
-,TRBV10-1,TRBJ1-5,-,TGCGCCAGCAGTGAGAGAAGGGGTAATCAGCCCCAGCATTTT,CASSERRGNQPQHF
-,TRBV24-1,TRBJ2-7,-,TGTGCCACCAGTGACGCTAGGAGTAGCTCCTACGAGCAGTACTTC,CATSDARSSSYEQYF
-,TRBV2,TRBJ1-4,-,TGTGCCAGCATTCGTAATGAAAAACTGTTTTTT,CASIRNEKLFF
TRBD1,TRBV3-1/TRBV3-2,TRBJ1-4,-,TGTGCCAGCAGCCAAGGGATAGGACAGGGCCCTAATGAAAAACTGTTTTTT,CASSQGIGQGPNEKLFF
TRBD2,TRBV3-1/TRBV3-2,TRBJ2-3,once,TGTGCCAGCAGAACACTAGCGAGGGACACAGATACGCAGTATTTT,CASRTLARDTDTQYF
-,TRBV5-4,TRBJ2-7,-,TGTGCCAGCAGCGCGAGAACAGGGGGCGCGGGAGGCGAGCAGTACTTC,CASSARTGGAGGEQYF
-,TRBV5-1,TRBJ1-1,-,TGCGCCAGCAGCCCCCTCGGCGGGGGCACTGAAGCTTTCTTT,CASSPLGGGTEAFF
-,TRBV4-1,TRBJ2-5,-,TGCGCCAGCAGCCACGGGGTGCCCCAAGAGACCCAGTACTTC,CASSHGVPQETQYF
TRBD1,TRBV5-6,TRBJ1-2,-,TGTGCCAGCAGCTTGGACATCGGACAGGTTTTAGGCGGCTACACCTTC,CASSLDIGQVLGGYTF
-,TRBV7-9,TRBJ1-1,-,TGTGCCAGCAGCTTAAGACAGATAAACACTGAAGCTTTCTTT,CASSLRQINTEAFF
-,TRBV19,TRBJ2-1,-,TGTGCCAGTAGATCCTTTCTAGCTCCAGCGAATGAGCAGTTCTTC,CASRSFLAPANEQFF
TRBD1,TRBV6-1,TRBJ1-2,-,TGTGCCAGCAGTGAGAGGGGGCGCCCCGGCTATGGCTACACCTTC,CASSERGRPGYGYTF
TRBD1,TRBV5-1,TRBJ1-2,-,TGCGCCAGCAAGGACCGGGACAGCGTTTCTCTCTATGGCTACACCTTC,CASKDRDSVSLYGYTF
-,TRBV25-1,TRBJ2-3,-,TGTGCCAGCAGTGAAGCGGGGAGAGATACGCAGTATTTT,CASSEAGRDTQYF
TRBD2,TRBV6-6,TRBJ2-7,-,TGTGCCAGCAGGCCCCGACTAGCGGGGGGGTACGAGCAGTACTTC,CASRPRLAGGYEQYF
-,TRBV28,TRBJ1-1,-,TGTGCCAGCAGTTTATTCCGGGGGATTTTGGAAGCTTTCTTT,CASSLFRGILEAFF
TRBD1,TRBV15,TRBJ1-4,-,TGTGCCACCAGCAGGGGACAGGGTGGAGAAAAACTGTTTTTT,CATSRGQGGEKLFF
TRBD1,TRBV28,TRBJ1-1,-,TGTGCCAGCGAATTGGACAGGCCGAACACTGAAGCTTTCTTT,CASELDRPNTEAFF
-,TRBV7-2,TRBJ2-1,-,TGTGCCAGCCGTAGCGGATATTACAATGAGCAGTTCTTC,CASRSGYYNEQFF
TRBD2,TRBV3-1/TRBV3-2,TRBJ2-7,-,TGTGCCAGCAGCCCGCGCCTGGGACTAAAACCCTACGAGCAGTACTTC,CASSPRLGLKPYEQYF
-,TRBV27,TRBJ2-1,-,TGTGCCAGCAGGACCGGGGTTATCAATGAGCAGTTCTTC,CASRTGVINEQFF
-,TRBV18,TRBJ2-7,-,TGTGCCAGCTCACCACCTTCCAGTTCCTACGAGCAGTACTTC,CASSPPSSSYEQYF
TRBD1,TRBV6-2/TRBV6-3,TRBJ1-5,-,TGTGCCAGCAGCTCCGACAGGGGGAGACAGCCCCAGCATTTT,CASSSDRGRQPQHF
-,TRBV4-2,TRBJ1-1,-,TGTGCCAGCAGCCAAGATGGTGGGGGCAAGAACACTGAAGCTTTCTTT,CASSQDGGGKNTEAFF
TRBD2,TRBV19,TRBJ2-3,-,TGTGCCAGTAGTACCCGAGCGGGGGGAAGGGAAGATACGCAGTATTTT,CASSTRAGGREDTQYF
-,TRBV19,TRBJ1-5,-,TGTGCCAGTAGTATAGCGAGGGGGAATCAGCCCCAGCATTTT,CASSIARGNQPQHF
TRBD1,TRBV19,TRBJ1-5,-,TGTGCCACCGCCAGACAGGGAGGAGGGGAGCCCCAGCATTTT,CATARQGGGEPQHF
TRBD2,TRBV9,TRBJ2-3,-,TGTGCCAGCAGCGTGCTAGCGGGGGGGCCAAGGGATACGCAGTATTTT,CASSVLAGGPRDTQYF